This TCR beta chain was observed in a study of blood T cell repertoires in COVID-19 (TCRdb year 2020). At the level of the whole study: Collaborator samples came from the United States, Italy and Spain and covered acute and convalescent phases of COVID-19. The material from the prospective study consisted of cDNA or gDNA derived from T cells, B-cell-depleted T cells, or PBMCs. Subjects who had been exposed to COVID-19, were actively infected with it, or had recovered from it provided the deeply sampled blood TCRbeta repertoires that made up the dataset. The repertoires were made available in a free public database intended to serve as a resource for research on the immune response to SARS-CoV-2. The samples were drawn from two sources: the first 160 participants of the ongoing ImmuneRACE study, and 1,000 to 1,500 subjects contributed by 6 global collaborators. Sample metadata almost always included a de-identified subject ID, COVID-19 status, age in years and sex. Where available, HLA class I and class II types were taken from metadata supplied by the sample provider and were not determined by assay-based typing.

Notes on this clone: Its recognized antigen is unknown. Base qualities are missing; no much larger clone stands one base away.

TCRbeta CDR3 regions were amplified from genomic DNA by means of the immunoSEQ Assay, a bias-controlled multiplex PCR. The authors' pipeline ran thus. The number of nucleated cells in each sample was estimated by amplification of reference gene primers within the assay. Sequence reads were collapsed and filtered to measure the absolute abundance of every unique TCRbeta CDR3 rearrangement. For each sample, productive Simpson clonality was calculated by taking the square root of Simpson's diversity index across productive rearrangements. What TCRdb holds here is the immuneACCESS table cut down to in-frame rearrangements. Part of the clones is not present; checked against another copy, under half of the missing clones reflect an unresolved V gene, and the others are unexplained. D and trimming were read from the DNA, whereas the V and J calls and clone size are those reported in that table. This sample has 400,000 or so clones in its table, and around 84% of those were observed once. The ten largest clones take up 3% of the sample.

Collaborating institutions collected whole blood in K2EDTA tubes following their own protocols. For TCRbeta analysis, collaborators shipped samples as frozen whole blood, isolated PBMCs, or DNA extracted from either of those sample types. The CDR1 and CDR2 encoded by the germline V gene are SGHTS and YDEGEE. From cysteine to phenylalanine, the CDR3 is 14 amino acids long. Only the CDR3 DNA is retained, 42 bases long and in frame from the first base. V is cut back by 4 bases and J by 9 bases, with 7 bases in the junction unmatched. Study-wide findings and limitations: The quantity of clinical and demographic metadata differed by source and by participant and was supplied without curation.

The sequencing input was peripheral blood. The chain was built from TRBV5-8 and TRBJ1-6, with 7 bases in between that match TRBD1. The source is a human donor in a cohort sampled during active COVID-19. This receptor has the CDR3 CASSARTGVSPLHF. Read as DNA, the sequence is TGTGCCAGCAGCGCAAGGACAGGAGTTTCACCCCTCCACTTT.